This T cell receptor (beta chain) was documented in a study of T cells in localized non-small cell lung cancer. Germline CDR1 and CDR2: MDHEN and SYDVKM. The CDR3 runs 13 residues. With 7 bases clipped from V and 6 bases from J, the junction kept 6 bases outside the gene matches. Sequencing used immunoSEQ multiplex PCR; TCRdb keeps in-frame clones, though not all of them. Of some 40,000 clones in the sample, about 92% were seen once. This sequence originates from a female donor of 60 years or more with stage I lung adenocarcinoma. Sample: peripheral blood, taken before any cancer treatment. The rearrangement links TRBV28 to TRBJ1-1; TRBD1 agrees at 9 bases. CDR3 residues: CASNIQGAPEAFF. The CDR3 DNA reads TGTGCCAGCAATATACAGGGGGCCCCTGAAGCTTTCTTT. The full variable domain, rest sourced from reference TRBV28 and TRBJ1-1, is DVKVTQSSRYLVKRTGEKVFLECVQDMDHENMFWYRQDPGLGLRLIYFSYDVKMKEKGDIPEGYSVSREKKERFSLILESASTNQTSMYLCASNIQGAPEAFFGQGTRLTVV.